These 9 T cell receptor beta chains originate from one sample sequenced in a study of OX40 agonist ivuxolimab in advanced cancers. This table comes from immunoSEQ multiplex PCR, and its TCRdb copy is limited to in-frame clones, with some not included. The sample carries 73,000 or so clones, roughly four fifths recorded once. Sequences were derived from CD4+ or CD8+ T cells sorted from blood, sampled in a trial of the OX40 agonist ivuxolimab. Receptor source: an adult with an advanced solid tumor such as melanoma, head and neck, liver or kidney cancer.

The rearrangement uses TRBV19 and TRBJ2-7; 8 nucleotides line up with TRBD2. V gave up 6 bases and J gave up 5 bases; unmatched junction bases: 12. CDR3 length equals 15 residues. Germline CDR1 and CDR2: LNHDA and SQIVND (reference sequence). The CDR3 reads CASSSNYIAGNEQYF. CDR3 bases: TGTGCCAGTAGCTCAAATTACATAGCGGGAAACGAGCAGTACTTC.

The J gene is TRBJ2-7, the V gene TRBV5-1; the D gene is possibly TRBD2 (6 bases). This CDR3 spans 16 amino acids. Germline V gene lookup returns CDR1 SGHRS and CDR2 YFSETQ. V was shortened by 4 bases and J by 2 bases, with 19 bases between the two germline ends. The CDR3, as DNA: TGCGCCAGCAGCCCCGGGCGGGGCATACTCACCTACGAGCAGTACTTC. Encoded protein: CASSPGRGILTYEQYF.

This sequence joins TRBV5-5 and TRBJ1-5; D not resolved. V shed 2 bases and J shed 7 bases, with 10 bases lying between them. The CDR3 is 13 residues long. Germline CDR1 and CDR2: SGHKS and YYEKEE (reference sequence). This chain's CDR3 is CASSFTPEQPQHF. The CDR3, as DNA: TGTGCCAGCAGCTTTACGCCAGAACAGCCCCAGCATTTT.

V usage is TRBV15 and J usage is TRBJ1-6; D not certain. V was shortened by 0 bases and J by 0 bases, with 9 bases between the two germline ends. Germline V gene data show CDR1 as LNHNV and CDR2 as YYDKDF (reference sequence). This CDR3 has 17 residues. The CDR3 region is CATSRDGASSYNSPLHF. The DNA for the CDR3 is TGTGCCACCAGCAGAGACGGAGCGAGCTCCTATAATTCACCCCTCCACTTT.

The CDR3 DNA is TGTGCCAGCAGTTTATCAGGGTCGGGCAATCAGCCCCAGCATTTT. Its translation is CASSLSGSGNQPQHF. The V gene is TRBV28, the J gene TRBJ1-5; D might be TRBD1 (5 bases). The germline V gene encodes CDR1 MDHEN and CDR2 SYDVKM. With 1 base removed from V and 2 bases from J, the gap between germline ends came to 9 bases. The CDR3 is 15 amino acids.

The chain has TRBV19 and TRBJ1-1; 9 nucleotides align to TRBD1. Germline lookup yields CDR1 LNHDA and CDR2 SQIVND (reference sequence). The length of the CDR3 is 15 residues. After removal of 10 bases from V and 7 bases from J, the junction contained 16 bases not matched to a gene. The CDR3 DNA is TGTGCCACAAATCCCAAGGGGACAGGGAAAGTTGAAGCTTTCTTT. Its protein is CATNPKGTGKVEAFF.

V is TRBV4-2 and J is TRBJ2-7; tentatively, D is TRBD2 (6 bases). CDR3 length: 14 residues. Trimming pared 4 bases from V and 1 base from J, leaving 11 bases between. Germline loops: CDR1 LGHNA, CDR2 YNFKEQ. The CDR3 DNA reads as TGTGCCAGCAGCCCGGCGGGAACGTCCTACGAGCAGTACTTC. Translation gives CASSPAGTSYEQYF.

This chain links TRBV7-9 with TRBJ2-3; D possibly corresponds to TRBD1 (5 bases). This CDR3 spans 16 amino acids. CDR1 and CDR2 (germline): SEHNR, FQNEAQ (reference sequence). V was cut by 1 base and J by 4 bases, with 15 bases left in between. DNA for the CDR3: TGTGCCAGCAGCTTAGGGGGTAGGGGAATCGCAGATACGCAGTATTTT. This codes for CASSLGGRGIADTQYF.

V and J are TRBV21-1 and TRBJ2-4; TRBD2, the table's D call, was not compared with the DNA. TRBV21-1 is a pseudogene segment. CDR3 length: 17 amino acids. The CDR3 loop is CASSKVGMVGGKNIQYF. The CDR3 nucleotides are TGTGCCAGCAGCAAAGTGGGAATGGTGGGGGGAAAAAACATTCAGTACTTC.